This TCR beta chain appears in the sequencing data of a study of PD-1 blockade in classical Hodgkin lymphoma. Each of the patients experienced relapse following autologous stem cell transplantation, and their brentuximab vedotin exposure differed. Produced via immunoSEQ multiplex PCR; TCRdb's table is partial and in-frame only. The table includes 25,000 to 35,000 clones, approximately 66% detected once. The CDR3 loop spans 16 amino acids. The germline V gene has CDR1 MDHEN and CDR2 SYDVKM. Trimming took 2 bases from V and 2 from J; bases not matched to a gene: 9. This sequence originates from a human donor with classical Hodgkin lymphoma. The sample in question was peripheral blood mononuclear cells (PBMCs), obtained before the second cycle of nivolumab. The chain has TRBV28 and TRBJ2-7; 7 bases agree with TRBD2. The CDR3 here is CASSLGLGKTPYEQYF. The CDR3, as DNA: TGTGCCAGCAGTTTAGGACTAGGGAAGACCCCCTACGAGCAGTACTTC.